Below are 21 T cell receptor beta chains sequenced from a single sample in a study of T cell responses to AZD1222 COVID-19 vaccine. Some clones are missing from TCRdb's copy, which holds only in-frame ones; the method was immunoSEQ multiplex PCR. The sample has some 150,000 clones; about 93% are singletons. The specimen comprised peripheral blood, sampled on day 0 of AZD1222 vaccination. These receptors originate from an adult in good health.

The rearrangement joins TRBV6-5 to TRBJ2-3; a weak D match, TRBD2 (5 bases). The CDR3 is made up of 13 amino acids. The germline V gene encodes CDR1 MNHEY and CDR2 SVGAGI. Deletions cut 5 bases from V and 2 bases from J, with 8 bases between. The CDR3 region has the DNA TGTGCCAGCAGTAAGCGGCACACAGATACGCAGTATTTT. As protein: CASSKRHTDTQYF.

The CDR3 spells CASSSPPWNTEAFF. The CDR3 DNA is TGTGCCAGCAGCTCCCCTCCATGGAACACTGAAGCTTTCTTT. The V and J genes are TRBV7-9 and TRBJ1-1; D ambiguous. Germline V gene lookup returns CDR1 SEHNR and CDR2 FQNEAQ (reference sequence). Trimming stripped 4 bases from V and 1 base from J, with 10 bases between. The CDR3 spans 14 residues.

CDR3 DNA sequence: TGTGCCTGGAGTGAGGACAGTAGCAATCAGCCCCAGCATTTT. The encoded protein is CAWSEDSSNQPQHF. The J gene is TRBJ1-5, the V gene TRBV30; D perhaps matches TRBD1 (6 bases). V lost 1 base to trimming and J lost 0 bases, with 7 bases between them. This CDR3 is 14 amino acids long. Germline-derived CDR1 and CDR2 are GTSNPN and SVGIG (reference sequence). Full variable domain (outside the CDR3, taken from reference TRBV30 and TRBJ1-5): SQTIHQWPATLVQPVGSPLSLECTVEGTSNPNLYWYRQAAGRGLQLLFYSVGIGQISSEVPQNLSASRPQDRQFILSSKKLLLSDSGFYLCAWSEDSSNQPQHFGDGTRLSIL.

The genes are TRBV5-1 and TRBJ1-3; D uncertain. Trimming shortened V by 0 bases and J by 8 bases, and 12 bases separated the two germline ends. The V gene's germline CDR1 is SGHRS and CDR2 YFSETQ. The CDR3 consists of 14 residues. As DNA, the CDR3 is TGCGCCAGCAGCTTGGCCGGGCAGAGGGACACCATATATTTT. Its translation is CASSLAGQRDTIYF.

The chain is built from TRBV5-3 and TRBJ1-5, with TRBD1 matching over 7 bases. TRBV5-3 is assigned to the ORF class and has an uncertain function. After removal of 9 bases from V and 1 base from J, the junction contained 4 bases not matched to a gene. The CDR3 loop spans 13 amino acids. This chain's CDR3 is CANRGGSNQPQHF. In nucleotides, the CDR3 is TGTGCCAACAGGGGCGGGAGCAATCAGCCCCAGCATTTT.

This chain connects TRBV7-8 to TRBJ2-2, with TRBD2 matching over 7 bases. With 4 bases clipped from V and 4 bases from J, the junction kept 3 bases outside the gene matches. Germline V gene sequence: CDR1 SGHVS, CDR2 FQNEAQ. The CDR3 consists of 14 residues. CDR3 in DNA: TGTGCCAGCAGCTCGGGACTACTCACCGGGGAGCTGTTTTTT. As protein: CASSSGLLTGELFF. Full variable domain (outside the CDR3, taken from reference TRBV7-8 and TRBJ2-2): GAGVSQSPRYKVAKRGQDVALRCDPISGHVSLFWYQQALGQGPEFLTYFQNEAQLDKSGLPSDRFFAERPEGSVSTLKIQRTQQEDSAVYLCASSSGLLTGELFFGEGSRLTVL.

V is TRBV10-3 and J is TRBJ1-3; D gene uncertain. Trimming removed 7 bases from V and 4 bases from J, with 14 bases in between. This CDR3 contains 14 residues. Per germline, CDR1 ENHRY and CDR2 SYGVKD. The CDR3 sequence: CAITFTLPGNTIYF. The CDR3 DNA reads as TGTGCCATCACCTTCACCTTACCGGGAAACACCATATATTTT.

The CDR3 spells CASSPGLAGPDEQFF. Written as DNA, the CDR3 is TGTGCCAGCAGCCCGGGACTAGCGGGACCCGATGAGCAGTTCTTC. V usage is TRBV7-9 and J usage is TRBJ2-1; 13 nucleotides align to TRBD2. The CDR3 contains 15 residues. CDR1 is SEHNR and CDR2 is FQNEAQ in the germline V gene (reference sequence). Losses at the gene ends were 5 bases for V and 8 bases for J; bases not matched to a gene: 6. Supplemented by reference TRBV7-9 and TRBJ2-1, the full variable domain reads DTGVSQNPRHKITKRGQNVTFRCDPISEHNRLYWYRQTLGQGPEFLTYFQNEAQLEKSRLLSDRFSAERPKGSFSTLEIQRTEQGDSAMYLCASSPGLAGPDEQFFGPGTRLTVL.

This chain links TRBV30 with TRBJ1-5; the D gene is possibly TRBD1 (6 bases). This CDR3 has 13 amino acids. Trimming left V 2 bases short and J 4 bases short, with 9 bases between. Germline V gives CDR1 GTSNPN, CDR2 SVGIG (reference sequence). CDR3 residues: CAWSSGDNQPQHF. Written as DNA, the CDR3 is TGTGCCTGGAGTTCAGGGGATAATCAGCCCCAGCATTTT.

The rearrangement joins TRBV29-1 to TRBJ2-7; TRBD1 matches at 9 bases. Germline-derived CDR1 and CDR2 are SQVTM and ANQGSEA. The CDR3 is made up of 14 amino acids. Trimming cost V 3 bases and J 5 bases; bases outside gene matches: 8. The CDR3 sequence is CSVEAGQGRNEQYF. CDR3 DNA sequence: TGCAGCGTTGAGGCGGGACAGGGTAGGAACGAGCAGTACTTC.

J is TRBJ2-1 and V is TRBV11-1; 12 nucleotides align to TRBD2. Trimming at V came to 3 bases and at J to 9 bases, leaving 6 bases not matched to a gene. The CDR3 spans 15 residues. Germline V lookup: CDR1 SGHAT, CDR2 FQDESV (reference sequence). CDR3 protein: CASSFGLAGGPEQFF. DNA for the CDR3: TGTGCCAGCAGCTTTGGGCTAGCGGGAGGGCCTGAGCAGTTCTTC.

J is TRBJ1-1 and V is TRBV7-9, with a weak D call TRBD1 (5 bases). The V and J ends lost 5 bases and 2 bases respectively, with 15 bases between them. CDR3 length: 15 amino acids. Germline V gene lookup returns CDR1 SEHNR and CDR2 FQNEAQ (reference sequence). The CDR3 DNA reads as TGTGCCAGCAGCCTAACCGGACAACAAAACACTGAAGCTTTCTTT. It yields the protein CASSLTGQQNTEAFF.

V and J are TRBV6-5 and TRBJ1-6; D is unresolved. V was clipped by 2 bases and J by 9 bases, with 11 bases between them. This CDR3 region has 14 residues. The germline V gene encodes CDR1 MNHEY and CDR2 SVGAGI. CDR3 nucleotides: TGTGCCAGCAGTTACGCCGCCCTAGGTTCACCCCTCCACTTT. Encoded protein: CASSYAALGSPLHF.

The chain joins TRBV13 to TRBJ2-5; 7 bases align to TRBD2. J lost 3 bases, V lost 4 bases, and 8 bases had no gene match. Germline loops: CDR1 PRHDT, CDR2 FYEKMQ (reference sequence). This CDR3 comprises 15 residues. The CDR3 nucleotides are TGTGCCAGCAGCTCCCACCGGGACTATAAAGAGACCCAGTACTTC. Amino acid sequence: CASSSHRDYKETQYF.

The chain couples TRBV19 to TRBJ2-5, with a weak D call TRBD1 (5 bases). Germline-derived CDR1 and CDR2 are LNHDA and SQIVND (reference sequence). The CDR3 is 14 residues long. Trimming removed 7 bases from V and 1 base from J, with 13 bases in between. The chain's CDR3 is CASIGAICQETQYF. The CDR3 bases are TGTGCCAGTATTGGGGCTATCTGCCAAGAGACCCAGTACTTC.

The rearrangement links TRBV2 to TRBJ2-7, with a tentative D call TRBD2 (6 bases). CDR3 length: 14 amino acids. Trimming pared 3 bases from V and 7 bases from J, leaving 16 bases between. Germline V gives CDR1 SNHLY, CDR2 FYNNEI. In nucleotides, the CDR3 is TGTGCCAGCAGTGAGGGAGGTGGCCAGTCTGAGCAGTACTTC. Translating gives CASSEGGGQSEQYF.

The chain couples TRBV28 to TRBJ1-3; D not certain. This CDR3 contains 13 residues. Per the germline V gene, CDR1 is MDHEN and CDR2 is SYDVKM. V was pared by 10 bases and J by 2 bases, with 12 bases between. DNA for the CDR3: TGTGCCACCTACCTTCCGACTGGAAACACCATATATTTT. Residues: CATYLPTGNTIYF. Full variable domain (rest looked up from reference TRBV28 and TRBJ1-3): DVKVTQSSRYLVKRTGEKVFLECVQDMDHENMFWYRQDPGLGLRLIYFSYDVKMKEKGDIPEGYSVSREKKERFSLILESASTNQTSMYLCATYLPTGNTIYFGEGSWLTVV.

On this clone itself: A junction boundary mismatches the germline segment, possibly from a read error. This sequence joins TRBV10-3 and TRBJ1-4; D gene ambiguous. The CDR3 loop spans 13 amino acids. The germline V gene has CDR1 ENHRY and CDR2 SYGVKD. CDR3 sequence reads: CAVSAFLGEKLFF. CDR3 DNA: TGTGCCGTCAGCGCGTTCTTGGGTGAAAAACTGTTTTTT.

Notes on this clone: It is unclear where the CDR3 begins or ends on the DNA, so no DNA is shown, and the CDR3 is as TCRdb lists it. This sequence joins TRBV15 and TRBJ1-1. Germline lookup yields CDR1 LNHNV and CDR2 YYDKDF (reference sequence). The CDR3 spans 14 amino acids, including both terminal residues. CDR3 in amino acids: CATSILAVNTEAFF.

The chain couples TRBV11-3 to TRBJ2-5, with D possibly matching TRBD2 (5 bases). V dropped 4 bases and J dropped 3 bases, with 12 bases sitting between them. Germline V CDR1 and CDR2: SGHNT, YENEEA. CDR3 length: 14 residues. This CDR3 reads CASSSPGVEETQYF. CDR3 in DNA: TGTGCCAGCAGCTCGCCCGGGGTGGAAGAGACCCAGTACTTC.

This clone appeared a few times. This chain uses TRBV14 with TRBJ1-1; unclear D gene. The CDR3 runs to 15 residues. Trimming shortened V by 4 bases and J by 6 bases, and 18 bases separated the two germline ends. The germline gives CDR1 SGHDN, CDR2 FVKESK. The CDR3 DNA sequence: TGTGCCAGCAGCCTATTGGTCAAAAAAACACCTGAAGCTTTCTTT. It encodes CASSLLVKKTPEAFF.